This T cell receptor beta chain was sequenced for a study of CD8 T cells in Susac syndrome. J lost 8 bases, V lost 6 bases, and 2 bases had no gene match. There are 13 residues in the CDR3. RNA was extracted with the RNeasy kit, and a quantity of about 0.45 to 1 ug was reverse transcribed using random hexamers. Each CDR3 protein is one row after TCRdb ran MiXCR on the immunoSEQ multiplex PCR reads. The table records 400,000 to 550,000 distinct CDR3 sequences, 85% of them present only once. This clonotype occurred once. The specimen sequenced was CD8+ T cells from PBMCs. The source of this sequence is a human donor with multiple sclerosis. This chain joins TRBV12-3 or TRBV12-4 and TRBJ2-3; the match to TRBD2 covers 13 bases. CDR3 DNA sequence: TGTGCCAGCAGGTGGACTAGCGGGAGTACGCAGTATTTT. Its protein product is CASRWTSGSTQYF.